The present T cell receptor (beta chain) was sequenced within a study of T-cell memory formation after mild COVID-19. Study-level information: The TCR clusters were mostly specific to one donor.

One entry per CDR3 protein results from TCRdb running MiXCR on the 5' RACE reads. The profile covers over 120,000 distinct CDR3 sequences, with about 19% appearing a single time and around 2% taken by the ten largest. The specimen sequenced was PBMCs or a T cell subset sorted from them (not recorded which). The source of this sequence is an adult woman who had mild COVID-19 (a few samples of this study predate the infection). Cell type and time point are not known.

CDR3 sequence reads: CASSWGGSRPHGYTF. The CDR3 region has the DNA TGTGCCAGCAGCTGGGGGGGGTCGCGACCCCATGGCTACACCTTC. The chain joins TRBV7-6 to TRBJ1-2; possible D gene TRBD1, 5 bases. The germline V and J ends were trimmed by 4 bases and 6 bases, with 18 bases remaining between them. Germline CDR1 SGHVS, CDR2 FNYEAQ. The CDR3 sequence is 15 residues long. Based on the CDR3 plus reference TRBV7-6 and TRBJ1-2, the full variable domain is GAGVSQSPRYKVTKRGQDVALRCDPISGHVSLYWYRQALGQGPEFLTYFNYEAQQDKSGLPNDRFSAERPEGSISTLTIQRTEQRDSAMYRCASSWGGSRPHGYTFGSGTRLTVV.